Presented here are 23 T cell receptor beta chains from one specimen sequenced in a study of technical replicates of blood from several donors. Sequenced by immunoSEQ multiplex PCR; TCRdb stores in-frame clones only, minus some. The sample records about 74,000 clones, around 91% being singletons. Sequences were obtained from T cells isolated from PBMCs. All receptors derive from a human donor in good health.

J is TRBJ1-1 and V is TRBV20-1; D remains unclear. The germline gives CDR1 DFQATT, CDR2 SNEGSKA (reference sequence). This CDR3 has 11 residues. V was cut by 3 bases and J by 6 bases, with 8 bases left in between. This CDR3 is CSASKTAEAFF. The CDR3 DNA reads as TGCAGTGCTAGTAAAACAGCTGAAGCTTTCTTT.

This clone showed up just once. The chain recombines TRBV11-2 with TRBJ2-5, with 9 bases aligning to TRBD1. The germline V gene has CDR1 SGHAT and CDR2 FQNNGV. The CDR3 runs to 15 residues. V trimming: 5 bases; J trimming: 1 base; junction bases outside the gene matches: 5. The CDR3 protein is CASSASGQGQETQYF. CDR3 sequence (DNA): TGTGCCAGCAGCGCCTCGGGACAGGGCCAAGAGACCCAGTACTTC.

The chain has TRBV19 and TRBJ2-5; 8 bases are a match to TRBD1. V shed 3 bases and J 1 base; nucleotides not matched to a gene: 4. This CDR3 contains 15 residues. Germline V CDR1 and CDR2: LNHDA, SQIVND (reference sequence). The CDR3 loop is CASSIDRGLQETQYF. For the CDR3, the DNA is TGTGCCAGTAGTATCGACAGGGGCCTCCAAGAGACCCAGTACTTC.

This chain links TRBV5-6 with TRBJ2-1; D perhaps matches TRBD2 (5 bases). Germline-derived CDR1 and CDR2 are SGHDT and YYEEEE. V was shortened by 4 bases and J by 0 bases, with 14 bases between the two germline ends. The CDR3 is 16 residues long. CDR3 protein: CASSLPGIGSYNEQFF. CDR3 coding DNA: TGTGCCAGCAGCCTCCCCGGGATTGGCTCCTACAATGAGCAGTTCTTC.

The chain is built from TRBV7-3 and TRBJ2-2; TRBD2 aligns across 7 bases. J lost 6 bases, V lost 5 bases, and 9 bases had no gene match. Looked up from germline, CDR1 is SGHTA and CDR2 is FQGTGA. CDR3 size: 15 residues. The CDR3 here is CASSGQPGGAGELFF. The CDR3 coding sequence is TGTGCCAGCAGCGGTCAGCCTGGGGGGGCCGGGGAGCTGTTTTTT.

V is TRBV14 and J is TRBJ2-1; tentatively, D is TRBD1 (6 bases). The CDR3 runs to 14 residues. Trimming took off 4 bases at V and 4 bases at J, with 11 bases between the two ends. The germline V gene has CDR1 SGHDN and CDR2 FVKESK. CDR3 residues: CASSLFRGYNEQFF. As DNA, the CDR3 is TGTGCCAGCAGCCTCTTTAGGGGGTACAATGAGCAGTTCTTC.

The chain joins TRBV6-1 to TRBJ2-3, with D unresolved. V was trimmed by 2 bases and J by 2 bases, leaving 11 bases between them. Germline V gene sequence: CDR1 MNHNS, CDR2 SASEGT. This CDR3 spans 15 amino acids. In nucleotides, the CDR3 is TGTGCCAGCAGTGAAAGATGGGCTTCCACAGATACGCAGTATTTT. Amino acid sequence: CASSERWASTDTQYF.

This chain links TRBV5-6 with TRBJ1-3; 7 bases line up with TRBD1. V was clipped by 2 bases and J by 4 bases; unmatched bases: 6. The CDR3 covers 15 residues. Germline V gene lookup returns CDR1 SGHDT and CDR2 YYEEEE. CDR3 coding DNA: TGTGCCAGCAGCTTTCTCGGGACAGCAGGAAACACCATATATTTT. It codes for CASSFLGTAGNTIYF. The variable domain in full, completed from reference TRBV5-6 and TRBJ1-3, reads DAGVTQSPTHLIKTRGQQVTLRCSPKSGHDTVSWYQQALGQGPQFIFQYYEEEERQRGNFPDRFSGHQFPNYSSELNVNALLLGDSALYLCASSFLGTAGNTIYFGEGSWLTVV.

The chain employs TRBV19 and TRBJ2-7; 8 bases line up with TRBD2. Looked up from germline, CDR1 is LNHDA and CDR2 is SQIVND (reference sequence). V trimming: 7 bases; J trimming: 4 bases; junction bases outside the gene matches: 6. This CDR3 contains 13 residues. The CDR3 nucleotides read TGTGCCAGTAAGGGCGGGAGGCCTTACGAGCAGTACTTC. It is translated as CASKGGRPYEQYF.

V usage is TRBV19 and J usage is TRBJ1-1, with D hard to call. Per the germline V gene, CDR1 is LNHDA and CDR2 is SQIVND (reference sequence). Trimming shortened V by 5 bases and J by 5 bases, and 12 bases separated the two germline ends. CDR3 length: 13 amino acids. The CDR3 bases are TGTGCCAGTAGTCTGGGCGCTTGGACTGAAGCTTTCTTT. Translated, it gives CASSLGAWTEAFF.

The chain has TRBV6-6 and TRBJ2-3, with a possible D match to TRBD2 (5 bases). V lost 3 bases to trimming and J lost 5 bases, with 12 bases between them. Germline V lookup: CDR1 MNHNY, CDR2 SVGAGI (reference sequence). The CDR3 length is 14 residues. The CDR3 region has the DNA TGTGCCAGCAGTTATCCGCGGGCTGGAGATACGCAGTATTTT. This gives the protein CASSYPRAGDTQYF.

The CDR3 here is CASSIFGTGGSSYNEQFF. The CDR3 nucleotides are TGTGCCAGTAGTATATTTGGGACAGGGGGGAGCTCCTACAATGAGCAGTTCTTC. The rearrangement uses TRBV19 and TRBJ2-1; 11 nucleotides match TRBD1. Germline values: CDR1 LNHDA, CDR2 SQIVND (reference sequence). The CDR3 totals 18 residues. The J segment lost 0 bases and the V segment lost 2 bases, leaving 6 bases of the junction unmatched. The full variable domain, completed using reference TRBV19 and TRBJ2-1, is DGGITQSPKYLFRKEGQNVTLSCEQNLNHDAMYWYRQDPGQGLRLIYYSQIVNDFQKGDIAEGYSVSREKKESFPLTVTSAQKNPTAFYLCASSIFGTGGSSYNEQFFGPGTRLTVL.

The DNA of the CDR3 is TGTGCCAGCAGCGAAGGGGGCTACACAGATACGCAGTATTTT. It translates to CASSEGGYTDTQYF. The chain carries TRBV9 and TRBJ2-3, with 7 bases matching TRBD1. Germline V CDR1 and CDR2: SGDLS, YYNGEE. After removal of 3 bases from V and 2 bases from J, the junction contained 3 bases not matched to a gene. This CDR3 has 14 amino acids.

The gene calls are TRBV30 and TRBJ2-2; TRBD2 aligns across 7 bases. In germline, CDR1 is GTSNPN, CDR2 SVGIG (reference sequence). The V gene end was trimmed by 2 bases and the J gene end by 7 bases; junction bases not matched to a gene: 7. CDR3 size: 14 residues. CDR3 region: CAWSRGRAVGELFF. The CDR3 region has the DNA TGTGCCTGGAGTCGCGGGAGAGCGGTCGGGGAGCTGTTTTTT.

The CDR3 coding sequence is TGTGCCAGCAGCCGACTAGCGGGAGTGGGGGAGCAGTTCTTC. This gives the protein CASSRLAGVGEQFF. This sequence joins TRBV5-6 and TRBJ2-1, with 12 bases matching TRBD2. The ends lost 4 bases at V and 10 bases at J; junction bases unmatched: 6. The germline gives CDR1 SGHDT, CDR2 YYEEEE. The CDR3 contains 14 residues.

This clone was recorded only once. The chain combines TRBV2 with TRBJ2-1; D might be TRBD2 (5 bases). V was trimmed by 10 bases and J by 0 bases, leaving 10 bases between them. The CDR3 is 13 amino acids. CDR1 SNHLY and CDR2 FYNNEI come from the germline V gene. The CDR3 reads CATERSSYNEQFF. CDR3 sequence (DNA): TGTGCCACTGAGCGGAGCTCCTACAATGAGCAGTTCTTC.

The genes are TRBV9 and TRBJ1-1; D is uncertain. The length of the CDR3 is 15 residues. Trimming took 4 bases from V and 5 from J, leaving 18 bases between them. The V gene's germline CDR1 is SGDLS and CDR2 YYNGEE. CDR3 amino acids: CASSLRPGLGTEAFF. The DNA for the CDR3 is TGTGCCAGCAGCCTCAGACCAGGCCTTGGGACTGAAGCTTTCTTT.

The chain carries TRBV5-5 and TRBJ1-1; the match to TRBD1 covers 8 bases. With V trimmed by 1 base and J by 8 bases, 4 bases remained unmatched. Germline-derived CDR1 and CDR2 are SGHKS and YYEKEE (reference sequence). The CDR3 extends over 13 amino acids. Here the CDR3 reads CASSLSDRGEAFF. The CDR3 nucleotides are TGTGCCAGCAGCTTGTCAGACAGGGGAGAAGCTTTCTTT.

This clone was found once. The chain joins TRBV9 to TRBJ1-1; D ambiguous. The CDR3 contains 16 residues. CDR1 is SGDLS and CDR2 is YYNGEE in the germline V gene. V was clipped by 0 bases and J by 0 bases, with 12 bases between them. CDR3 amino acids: CASSVEEAGMNTEAFF. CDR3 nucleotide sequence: TGTGCCAGCAGCGTAGAGGAGGCGGGAATGAACACTGAAGCTTTCTTT.

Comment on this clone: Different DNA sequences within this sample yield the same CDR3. CDR3 sequence: CASSEAGGRETQYF. In DNA, the CDR3 is TGTGCCAGCAGTGAAGCGGGAGGGCGGGAGACCCAGTACTTC. This sequence joins TRBV6-1 and TRBJ2-5; 7 bases line up with TRBD2. With V trimmed by 0 bases and J by 5 bases, 3 bases remained unmatched. Germline V gene lookup returns CDR1 MNHNS and CDR2 SASEGT. The CDR3 extends over 14 amino acids.

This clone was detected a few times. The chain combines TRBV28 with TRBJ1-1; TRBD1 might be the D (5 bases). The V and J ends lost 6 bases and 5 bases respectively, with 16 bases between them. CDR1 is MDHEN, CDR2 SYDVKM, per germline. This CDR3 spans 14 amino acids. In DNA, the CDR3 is TGTGCCAGCAGCCCATCCAGGGTGGGAACTGAAGCTTTCTTT. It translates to CASSPSRVGTEAFF.

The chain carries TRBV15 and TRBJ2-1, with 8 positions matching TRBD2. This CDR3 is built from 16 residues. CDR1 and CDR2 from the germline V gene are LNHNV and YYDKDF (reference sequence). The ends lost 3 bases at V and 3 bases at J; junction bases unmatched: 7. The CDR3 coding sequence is TGTGCCACCAGCAGCTTCACTAGCGGATACTACAATGAGCAGTTCTTC. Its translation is CATSSFTSGYYNEQFF.

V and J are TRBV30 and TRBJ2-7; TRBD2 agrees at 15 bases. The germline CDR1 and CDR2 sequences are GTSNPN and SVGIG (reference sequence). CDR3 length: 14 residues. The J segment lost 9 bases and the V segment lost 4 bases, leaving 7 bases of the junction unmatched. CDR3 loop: CAWTLGLAGGRQYF. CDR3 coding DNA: TGTGCCTGGACCTTGGGACTAGCGGGAGGTAGGCAGTACTTC.